Reported below is one T cell receptor beta chain. This sample was taken from a study of T cells expressing NK-cell markers. Study-level information: From sorted CD3+CD56+NKG2C+, CD3+CD56+NKG2C- and CD3+CD56-NKG2C+ T cells came the TCR beta repertoires. Seven HCMV-seropositive donors and one seronegative donor made up the eight sequenced donors.

No DNA is given; TCRdb re-called the 5' RACE reads and lists each CDR3 protein once. Its listing shows 300,000 or so distinct CDR3 sequences. Germline CDR1 reads SQVTM; CDR2 reads ANQGSEA. This CDR3 is 14 amino acids long. The sample taken for sequencing was blood T cells: a sorted CD56 or NKG2C T cell subset, CD4+ or CD8+ T cells, or bulk PBMC T cells (not recorded which). The chain recombines TRBV29-1 with TRBJ2-7; the D call from TCRdb, TRBD2, cannot be confirmed without DNA. The sequence was collected from a woman between 18 and 70 years old in good health. The CDR3 is CSVVDSAKIYEQYF.